These 11 T cell receptor beta chains were all obtained from the same sample, sequenced in a study of cytomegalovirus exposure and HLA in healthy donors. The PCR employed 60 Vbeta primers together with 13 Jbeta primers. Produced via immunoSEQ multiplex PCR; TCRdb's table is partial and in-frame only. The sample holds 150,000 to 200,000 clones; around 80% are singletons and the top ten take under 2%. Sequencing was done on a sample of PBMCs. The receptors were sampled from a man aged 18-30 years in good health and CMV-seronegative.

This rearrangement joins TRBV4-1 to TRBJ2-7, with 7 bases aligning to TRBD2. Germline assignment: CDR1 MGHRA and CDR2 YSYEKL. V lost 1 base and J lost 6; bases outside the gene matches: 6. This CDR3 comprises 14 residues. CDR3 residues: CASSQVSGVGEQYF. The DNA of the CDR3 is TGCGCCAGCAGCCAAGTCAGCGGGGTAGGCGAGCAGTACTTC.

This sequence joins TRBV5-1 and TRBJ1-1; D gene unclear. The CDR3 contains 14 residues. Trimming shortened V by 2 bases and J by 1 base, and 9 bases separated the two germline ends. Germline V gene sequence: CDR1 SGHRS, CDR2 YFSETQ. Written as DNA, the CDR3 is TGCGCCAGCAGCTTCAACTCGGGGAACACTGAAGCTTTCTTT. Its translation is CASSFNSGNTEAFF.

This chain links TRBV25-1 with TRBJ1-1; D might be TRBD1 (6 bases). V dropped 4 bases and J dropped 5 bases, with 17 bases sitting between them. Germline V gene lookup returns CDR1 MGHDK and CDR2 SYGVNS. This CDR3 comprises 15 residues. The CDR3 is CASSGASGHLTEAFF. The CDR3 DNA is TGTGCCAGCAGTGGGGCCTCGGGACACTTGACTGAAGCTTTCTTT. The full variable domain, its missing parts supplied by reference TRBV25-1 and TRBJ1-1, is EADIYQTPRYLVIGTGKKITLECSQTMGHDKMYWYQQDPGMELHLIHYSYGVNSTEKGDLSSESTVSRIRTEHFPLTLESARPSHTSQYLCASSGASGHLTEAFFGQGTRLTVV.

This chain joins TRBV5-5 and TRBJ1-2, with 10 positions matching TRBD1. CDR1 SGHKS and CDR2 YYEKEE come from the germline V gene (reference sequence). The CDR3 has 14 amino acids. Losses at the gene ends were 4 bases for V and 2 bases for J; bases not matched to a gene: 2. The CDR3 coding sequence is TGTGCCAGCAGCCGACAGGGGGCGAACTATGGCTACACCTTC. It translates to CASSRQGANYGYTF.

This rearrangement joins TRBV5-5 to TRBJ1-1; D remains unclear. There are 14 residues in the CDR3. The germline V and J ends were trimmed by 6 bases and 0 bases, with 12 bases remaining between them. CDR1 is SGHKS, CDR2 YYEKEE, per germline (reference sequence). The CDR3 protein is CASTRENLNTEAFF. The DNA for the CDR3 is TGTGCCAGCACGAGAGAGAATCTGAACACTGAAGCTTTCTTT.

The chain couples TRBV14 to TRBJ1-3; 7 bases are shared with TRBD1. The CDR3 runs 15 residues. V shed 4 bases, J shed 2 bases, and the junction held 5 bases outside the gene matches. The germline V gene encodes CDR1 SGHDN and CDR2 FVKESK. The CDR3 loop is CASSPQGVTGNTIYF. For the CDR3, the DNA is TGTGCCAGCAGCCCTCAGGGGGTCACTGGAAACACCATATATTTT.

The gene calls are TRBV5-4 and TRBJ2-3, with 7 positions matching TRBD1. This CDR3 region has 15 residues. V dropped 5 bases and J dropped 0; count of bases not matched to a gene: 6. Germline assignment: CDR1 SGHNT and CDR2 YYREEE (reference sequence). DNA for the CDR3: TGTGCCAGCAGGGATCCGGGACAGAGCACAGATACGCAGTATTTT. Protein sequence: CASRDPGQSTDTQYF.

J is TRBJ2-1 and V is TRBV9; 13 bases are shared with TRBD2. The CDR3 sequence is 17 residues long. With V trimmed by 0 bases and J by 7 bases, 7 bases remained unmatched. Germline CDR1 is SGDLS and CDR2 is YYNGEE. The CDR3 DNA sequence: TGTGCCAGCAGCGTAGCGGGGGGACTAGCGGGATCGAATGAGCAGTTCTTC. This encodes CASSVAGGLAGSNEQFF.

This clone has a handful of counts. The chain uses TRBV9 and TRBJ2-3; 7 positions match TRBD2. Germline V CDR1 and CDR2: SGDLS, YYNGEE. The V and J ends lost 4 bases and 0 bases, in that order; junction bases with no gene match: 5. The CDR3 is 15 amino acids. CDR3 coding DNA: TGTGCCAGCAGCTTCAGCGGGGTAAGCACAGATACGCAGTATTTT. This encodes CASSFSGVSTDTQYF.

The rearrangement uses TRBV28 and TRBJ1-6; D is unresolved. The CDR3 has 12 residues. The germline V and J ends were trimmed by 2 bases and 10 bases, with 6 bases remaining between them. CDR1 is MDHEN and CDR2 is SYDVKM in the germline V gene. In nucleotides, the CDR3 is TGTGCCAGCAGTTTACCGGGGTCACCCCTCCACTTT. Its translation: CASSLPGSPLHF.

The chain recombines TRBV7-3 with TRBJ1-5; D unclear. V shed 6 bases and J shed 12 bases, with 24 bases lying between them. This CDR3 contains 15 residues. Looked up from germline, CDR1 is SGHTA and CDR2 is FQGTGA. CDR3 coding DNA: TGTGCCAGCAGGCCCGACCACCCCTCTCCAGCGTGCCAGCATTTT. Its translation is CASRPDHPSPACQHF. The variable domain in full, with the rest retrieved from reference TRBV7-3 and TRBJ1-5, is GAGVSQTPSNKVTEKGKYVELRCDPISGHTALYWYRQSLGQGPEFLIYFQGTGAADDSGLPNDRFFAVRPEGSVSTLKIQRTERGDSAVYLCASRPDHPSPACQHFGDGTRLSIL.